The rows below give T cell receptor beta chains drawn from one sample of a study of blood T cell repertoires in COVID-19. Clones were read by immunoSEQ multiplex PCR, and TCRdb kept only the in-frame ones, dropping some. The table records 250,000 to 300,000 clones, approximately 88% of them present only once. The sequencing input was peripheral blood. The receptor set was obtained from a woman aged 70 to 79 with COVID-19, enrolled during active disease. Both conserved end residues are part of each CDR3. D genes are given only for firm matches. Where a row states a size, it is once, few, many or the class of an expanded clone; other rows omit it.

>.|TRBJ2-1|TRBV15|TRBD1
TGTGCCACCAGCAGTTTCAGGGACAGGAGTAATGAGCAGTTCTTC
CATSSFRDRSNEQFF
>once|TRBJ1-2|TRBV5-1|.
TGCGCCAGCCGACCCTCGACGGGGGAAGTCTATGGCTACACCTTC
CASRPSTGEVYGYTF
>.|TRBJ1-4|TRBV5-4|.
TGTGCCAGCAGCCCTCGACAGGATAATGAAAAACTGTTTTTT
CASSPRQDNEKLFF
>once|TRBJ1-6|TRBV3-1/TRBV3-2|TRBD1
TGTGCCAGCAGCCCGGGACAGATCTCCTATAATTCACCCCTCCACTTT
CASSPGQISYNSPLHF
>.|TRBJ1-2|TRBV29-1|TRBD1
TGCAGCGTGGACAGGGGCGGGCCTTATGGCTACACCTTC
CSVDRGGPYGYTF
>.|TRBJ1-6|TRBV19|.
TGTGCCAGTAGGCAGACAGGACGGTCGCTTTGGGACTCACCCCTCCACTTT
CASRQTGRSLWDSPLHF
>once|TRBJ2-7|TRBV9|TRBD1
TGTGCCAGCAGCTCCAGGTCCGGGACAGGGTACGAGCAGTACTTC
CASSSRSGTGYEQYF
>.|TRBJ2-1|TRBV9|TRBD2
TGTGCCAGCAGCGTATCCACGGGAGGGCGGGATGAGCAGTTCTTC
CASSVSTGGRDEQFF
>.|TRBJ2-3|TRBV18|.
TGTGCCAGCTCACCACACTCCCAAGATACGCAGTATTTT
CASSPHSQDTQYF
>.|TRBJ1-1|TRBV6-5|TRBD1
TGTGCCAGCAGTTCTGGACAGGGGGGCTTCACCACTGAAGCTTTCTTT
CASSSGQGGFTTEAFF
>.|TRBJ1-5|TRBV7-6|TRBD1
TGTGCCAGCAGCCCCGAAAGGGACAGGACGGCGCCCCAGCATTTT
CASSPERDRTAPQHF
>.|TRBJ1-2|TRBV12-5|.
TGTGCTAGTGGTTTGGATGGCAGGGCCTATGGCTACACCTTC
CASGLDGRAYGYTF
>.|TRBJ1-2|TRBV7-9|TRBD1
TGTGCCAGCATCCCAGGGGGGAACTATGGCTACACCTTC
CASIPGGNYGYTF
>once|TRBJ2-5|TRBV5-1|TRBD2
TGCGCCAGCAGCTCTATAGCGGGAGGGCCGGGGGAGACCCAGTACTTC
CASSSIAGGPGETQYF
>.|TRBJ1-5|TRBV18|.
TGTGCCAGCTCACCTCTGGGCACTAGCAATCAGCCCCAGCATTTT
CASSPLGTSNQPQHF